The 18 T cell receptor beta chains reported below all come from one sample, sequenced in a study of beta chain features in type 1 diabetes. Expressed TCRB transcripts were sequenced because the entire RNA isolate underwent reverse transcription. The repertoire was sequenced with immunoSEQ multiplex PCR; TCRdb's copy has only in-frame clones and lacks some. There are 600,000 to 650,000 clones in the sample; 15% to 18% occur only once, and 0.093% lies in the top ten. Source material: naive CD4+ T cells from blood. Receptor source: a man between 18 and 29 years old in good health.

The V gene is TRBV28, the J gene TRBJ2-5; D is unclear. Germline loops: CDR1 MDHEN, CDR2 SYDVKM. The CDR3 loop spans 11 amino acids. The V end lost 2 bases, the J end lost 13 bases, and 11 bases lay between the germline ends. CDR3 coding DNA: TGTGCCAGCAGTTTAGGCGTCAGCCTGTACTTC. Protein sequence: CASSLGVSLYF.

This clone has just a few counts. The chain uses TRBV18 and TRBJ1-4; the D gene is possibly TRBD1 (6 bases). The CDR3 spans 16 residues. Germline CDR1 KGHSH, CDR2 LQKENI. The V and J ends lost 2 bases and 0 bases respectively, with 10 bases between them. Here the CDR3 reads CASSPTGTSTNEKLFF. The CDR3 bases are TGTGCCAGCTCACCAACAGGGACCTCAACTAATGAAAAACTGTTTTTT.

The chain combines TRBV4-1 with TRBJ2-7; TRBD2 matches 12 bases. Germline V gene sequence: CDR1 MGHRA, CDR2 YSYEKL. The CDR3 is 15 amino acids. Trimming at V came to 2 bases and at J to 3 bases, leaving 2 bases not matched to a gene. The CDR3 loop reads CASSQRTSGNYEQYF. The CDR3 region has the DNA TGCGCCAGCAGCCAACGGACTAGCGGGAACTACGAGCAGTACTTC.

This rearrangement joins TRBV5-1 to TRBJ2-1; a weak D match, TRBD1 (6 bases). CDR3 size: 16 residues. Looked up from germline, CDR1 is SGHRS and CDR2 is YFSETQ. Trimming left V 4 bases short and J 1 base short, with 15 bases between. CDR3 nucleotides: TGCGCCAGCAGCGCCGGTATAGGGGGTTCCTACAATGAGCAGTTCTTC. This gives the protein CASSAGIGGSYNEQFF.

CDR3 loop: CASSRDSPSSYEQYF. CDR3 sequence (DNA): TGCGCCAGCAGTCGGGACAGTCCGAGCTCCTACGAGCAGTACTTC. J is TRBJ2-7 and V is TRBV5-1, with 7 bases identical to TRBD1. The CDR3 loop spans 15 amino acids. Trimming took 5 bases from V and 0 from J; bases not matched to a gene: 8. The germline gives CDR1 SGHRS, CDR2 YFSETQ.

This clone turned up a few times. Other nucleotide sequences from this sample produce the same CDR3. The V gene is TRBV5-1, the J gene TRBJ2-2; D uncertain. The CDR3 spans 15 residues. Trimming removed 0 bases at V and 2 bases at J, with 8 bases between. Germline values: CDR1 SGHRS, CDR2 YFSETQ. CDR3 sequence reads: CASSLEGLNTGELFF. The CDR3 DNA sequence: TGCGCCAGCAGCTTGGAGGGTCTCAACACCGGGGAGCTGTTTTTT.

The chain carries TRBV4-1 and TRBJ2-5; the D gene is possibly TRBD1 (7 bases). Germline values: CDR1 MGHRA, CDR2 YSYEKL. The CDR3 loop spans 16 amino acids. V lost 3 bases to trimming and J lost 5 bases, with 19 bases between them. CDR3 DNA sequence: TGCGCCAGCAGCCACGTACCAGGGGGGCCAAAGGAGACCCAGTACTTC. Protein sequence: CASSHVPGGPKETQYF.

This clone showed up just once. This chain joins TRBV9 and TRBJ2-2; 12 bases fit TRBD2. Germline V gene lookup returns CDR1 SGDLS and CDR2 YYNGEE. Trimming took 4 bases from V and 6 from J; bases not matched to a gene: 13. The length of the CDR3 is 18 residues. The CDR3 region is CASSYRLAGAPRSGELFF. CDR3 coding DNA: TGTGCCAGCAGCTACAGACTAGCGGGGGCCCCTCGCTCCGGGGAGCTGTTTTTT. Drawing the rest from reference TRBV9 and TRBJ2-2, the complete variable domain is DSGVTQTPKHLITATGQRVTLRCSPRSGDLSVYWYQQSLDQGLQFLIQYYNGEERAKGNILERFSAQQFPDLHSELNLSSLELGDSALYFCASSYRLAGAPRSGELFFGEGSRLTVL.

The chain has TRBV7-8 and TRBJ1-2; TRBD1 matches at 7 bases. The CDR3 has 15 amino acids. Germline CDR1 and CDR2: SGHVS and FQNEAQ. The junction had 7 bases not matched to a gene; V was cut back by 4 bases and J by 2 bases. The CDR3 sequence is CASSSHRGLNYGYTF. The CDR3 DNA reads as TGTGCCAGCAGCTCTCACAGGGGCTTGAACTATGGCTACACCTTC. The entire variable domain, with the rest obtained from reference TRBV7-8 and TRBJ1-2, is as follows: GAGVSQSPRYKVAKRGQDVALRCDPISGHVSLFWYQQALGQGPEFLTYFQNEAQLDKSGLPSDRFFAERPEGSVSTLKIQRTQQEDSAVYLCASSSHRGLNYGYTFGSGTRLTVV.

This clone was counted only a few times. J is TRBJ1-2 and V is TRBV4-2, with D tentatively TRBD1 (6 bases). The CDR3 has 15 residues. V dropped 2 bases and J dropped 5 bases, with 15 bases sitting between them. Germline V gene sequence: CDR1 LGHNA, CDR2 YNFKEQ. CDR3 protein: CASSQPGGARYGYTF. The CDR3 coding sequence is TGTGCCAGCAGCCAACCTGGGGGGGCAAGGTATGGCTACACCTTC.

The chain has TRBV15 and TRBJ2-7; D remains ambiguous. This CDR3 has 16 amino acids. Trimming pared 1 base from V and 4 bases from J, leaving 17 bases between. CDR1 and CDR2 from the germline V gene are LNHNV and YYDKDF (reference sequence). The CDR3 DNA sequence: TGTGCCACCAGCAGAGGAGGAGCAGTCAAGGGATACGAGCAGTACTTC. Translation: CATSRGGAVKGYEQYF.

The rearrangement uses TRBV2 and TRBJ2-7; D call uncertain. The CDR3 contains 11 residues. V was pared by 6 bases and J by 3 bases, with 6 bases between. The germline CDR1 and CDR2 sequences are SNHLY and FYNNEI. This CDR3 is CASSFDYEQYF. CDR3 sequence (DNA): TGTGCCAGCAGCTTCGACTACGAGCAGTACTTC.

The V gene is TRBV29-1, the J gene TRBJ2-7; 8 bases align to TRBD1. Germline V gene data show CDR1 as SQVTM and CDR2 as ANQGSEA. The junction had 13 bases not matched to a gene; V was cut back by 6 bases and J by 6 bases. The CDR3 consists of 14 residues. The CDR3 bases are TGCAGCGTCCTGACTATGGGACAGGTAGCCGAGCAGTACTTC. Amino acid sequence: CSVLTMGQVAEQYF.

This chain joins TRBV2 and TRBJ1-6; D perhaps matches TRBD1 (6 bases). The CDR3 loop spans 15 amino acids. Trimming took off 4 bases at V and 6 bases at J, with 13 bases between the two ends. CDR1 is SNHLY, CDR2 FYNNEI, per germline. CDR3 nucleotide sequence: TGTGCCAGCAGTGCAGCAGGCAGGGGTAATTCACCCCTCCACTTT. Protein product: CASSAAGRGNSPLHF.

CDR3 nucleotide sequence: TGTGCCAGCAGCTTCCTCGGGCCCCGCTCTTTCTATGGCTACACCTTC. As protein: CASSFLGPRSFYGYTF. The genes are TRBV7-9 and TRBJ1-2; D gene ambiguous. CDR1 and CDR2 (germline): SEHNR, FQNEAQ (reference sequence). The CDR3 sequence is 16 residues long. Trimming took 3 bases from V and 4 from J, leaving 18 bases between them. Combining the CDR3 with reference TRBV7-9 and TRBJ1-2 gives the whole variable domain DTGVSQNPRHKITKRGQNVTFRCDPISEHNRLYWYRQTLGQGPEFLTYFQNEAQLEKSRLLSDRFSAERPKGSFSTLEIQRTEQGDSAMYLCASSFLGPRSFYGYTFGSGTRLTVV.

This clone came up a few times. This chain connects TRBV7-2 to TRBJ2-5, with D hard to call. The length of the CDR3 is 14 residues. Germline V lookup: CDR1 SGHTA, CDR2 FQGNSA. Trimming left V 1 base short and J 2 bases short, with 8 bases between. The CDR3 DNA reads TGTGCCAGCAGCTTAGTCGGCTTACAAGAGACCCAGTACTTC. As protein: CASSLVGLQETQYF.

The table lists this clone with a count of one. The chain couples TRBV27 to TRBJ2-5; possible D gene TRBD2, 6 bases. Trimming took off 11 bases at V and 3 bases at J, with 16 bases between the two ends. The CDR3 sequence is 13 residues long. Germline V CDR1 and CDR2: MNHEY, SMNVEV (reference sequence). The CDR3 DNA sequence: TGTGCCTCAACGGGCGGGGTCGAAGAGACCCAGTACTTC. This sequence encodes CASTGGVEETQYF.

The sample holds a few counts of this clone. The V and J genes are TRBV6-5 and TRBJ1-1, with unresolved D. The germline V and J ends were trimmed by 2 bases and 6 bases, with 13 bases remaining between them. Looked up from germline, CDR1 is MNHEY and CDR2 is SVGAGI. The length of the CDR3 is 14 residues. CDR3 residues: CASSYGIRRAEAFF. The DNA of the CDR3 is TGTGCCAGCAGTTACGGAATCCGTCGCGCTGAAGCTTTCTTT.